What follows is one T cell receptor (beta chain) and its context. Its specificity is unknown. The data stem from a study of T-cell memory formation after mild COVID-19. General observations from the study: Clones that contracted from day 15 to 85 had balanced CD4/CD8; later expanders were CD4+ biased. Pre-infection memory contained some responding clones, which suggested that cross-reactive memory had joined. Chiefly within CM and EM were the contracting CD4+ clones; CD8+ ones were within EMRA.

V shed 0 bases and J 3 bases; nucleotides not matched to a gene: 4. This CDR3 is 17 amino acids long. Germline V gene sequence: CDR1 GTSNPN, CDR2 SVGIG (reference sequence). Researchers used 5'RACE with constant-segment primers to make TCR alpha and TCR beta cDNA libraries that carry sample barcodes and UMIs. Using its own MiXCR run on the 5' RACE reads, TCRdb lists one record per CDR3 protein. There are over 350,000 distinct CDR3 sequences in the sample; 20% to 25% occur only once, and roughly 8.7% lies in the top ten. The TCR originated in an adult woman who had mild COVID-19 (a few samples of this study predate the infection). Cell type and time point are not known. Material: PBMCs or a T cell subset sorted from them (not recorded which). This chain connects TRBV30 to TRBJ2-1; TRBD2 aligns across 14 bases. The CDR3 loop is CAWSVRTSGRSYNEQFF. DNA of the CDR3: TGTGCCTGGAGTGTCAGGACTAGCGGGAGGAGCTACAATGAGCAGTTCTTC.